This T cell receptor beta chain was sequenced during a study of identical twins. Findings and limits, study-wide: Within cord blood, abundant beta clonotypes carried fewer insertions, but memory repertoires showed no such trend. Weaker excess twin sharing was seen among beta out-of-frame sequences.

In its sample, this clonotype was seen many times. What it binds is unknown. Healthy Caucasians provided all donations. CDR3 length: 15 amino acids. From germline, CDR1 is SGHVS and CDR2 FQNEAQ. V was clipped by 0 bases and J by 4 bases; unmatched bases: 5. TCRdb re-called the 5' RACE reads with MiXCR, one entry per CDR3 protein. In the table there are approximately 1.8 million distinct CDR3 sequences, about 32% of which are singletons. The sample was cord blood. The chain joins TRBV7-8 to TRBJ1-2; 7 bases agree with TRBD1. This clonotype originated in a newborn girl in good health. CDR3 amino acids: CASSLARTGPYGYTF. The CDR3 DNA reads TGTGCCAGCAGCTTAGCCAGGACAGGTCCCTATGGCTACACCTTC.